One sample yielded the 27 T cell receptor beta chains listed below, sequenced in a study of identical twins. MiXCR was run by TCRdb on the 5' RACE reads, yielding one entry per CDR3 protein. The profile shows hundreds of thousands of distinct CDR3 sequences, roughly 6% of them singletons. The sample consisted of naive T cells sorted from blood. These receptors all come from a man aged 18 to 30 in good health.

The rearrangement links TRBV29-1 to TRBJ2-6; D is undetermined. The germline CDR1 and CDR2 sequences are SQVTM and ANQGSEA. The ends were cut back, 3 bases at V and 0 bases at J, with 9 bases in the middle. The CDR3 extends over 15 amino acids. The CDR3 loop reads CSVDGSRSGANVLTF. The CDR3 DNA is TGCAGCGTTGACGGATCCCGCTCTGGGGCCAACGTCCTGACTTTC.

This clonotype was recorded a few times. This chain links TRBV18 with TRBJ2-4; no reliable D call. This CDR3 has 13 residues. Germline assignment: CDR1 KGHSH and CDR2 LQKENI. V lost 5 bases, J lost 9 bases, and 14 bases lay in between. CDR3 sequence: CASSGRSPAIQYF. CDR3 DNA: TGTGCCAGCTCAGGCAGGTCGCCGGCCATTCAGTACTTC.

Many counts were recorded for this clonotype. J is TRBJ2-7 and V is TRBV5-1, with a tentative D call TRBD1 (6 bases). V was shortened by 0 bases and J by 6 bases, with 13 bases between the two germline ends. The germline V gene encodes CDR1 SGHRS and CDR2 YFSETQ. The CDR3 sequence is 14 residues long. The CDR3, as DNA: TGCGCCAGCAGCTTGGTGACAGGCGACGCCGAGCAGTACTTC. This codes for CASSLVTGDAEQYF.

With respect to this clonotype: Since a much larger clone is just one base distant, this may be a read error. The chain is built from TRBV24-1 and TRBJ2-6, with D possibly being TRBD1 or TRBD2 (5 bases each). Germline assignment: CDR1 KGHDR and CDR2 SFDVKD. CDR3 length: 16 residues. The CDR3 sequence: CATSDSSGSGANGLTF. The CDR3 DNA is TGTGCCACCAGTGATTCGTCAGGGAGTGGGGCCAACGGCCTGACTTTC.

This clonotype was seen many times. J is TRBJ2-1 and V is TRBV10-3; 10 bases map to TRBD2. The CDR3 contains 16 residues. Germline CDR1 ENHRY, CDR2 SYGVKD. Trimming took 2 bases from V and 3 from J; bases not matched to a gene: 4. As DNA, the CDR3 is TGTGCCATCAGTGAGCGGACTAGCGGATTCTACAATGAGCAGTTCTTC. It codes for CAISERTSGFYNEQFF.

This clonotype was seen ten or more times. The gene calls are TRBV12-3 or TRBV12-4 and TRBJ1-1; D uncertain. V lost 5 bases, J lost 8 bases, and 12 bases lay in between. This CDR3 region has 12 residues. This CDR3 is CASSPPPGEAFF. Written as DNA, the CDR3 is TGTGCCAGCAGTCCCCCCCCGGGGGAAGCTTTCTTT.

This clonotype was seen ten or more times. The gene calls are TRBV10-3 and TRBJ2-7; either TRBD1 or TRBD2 may supply D (5 bases each). The CDR3 length is 14 residues. V was trimmed by 2 bases and J by 2 bases, leaving 10 bases between them. The germline V gene has CDR1 ENHRY and CDR2 SYGVKD. The CDR3 region has the DNA TGTGCCATCAGTGAGAACCAGGGACCCTACGAGCAGTACTTC. Translated: CAISENQGPYEQYF.

This clonotype was detected ten times or more. The rearrangement joins TRBV10-3 to TRBJ1-5, with D tentatively TRBD1 (5 bases). V gave up 5 bases and J gave up 4 bases, with 12 bases separating them. Looked up from germline, CDR1 is ENHRY and CDR2 is SYGVKD. The CDR3 is made up of 14 amino acids. As DNA, the CDR3 is TGTGCCATCAGTCCCGGGGCACTTAATCAGCCCCAGCATTTT. It is translated as CAISPGALNQPQHF.

On this clonotype: A much larger clonotype is one base distant, so this may be a read error. The chain carries TRBV12-3 or TRBV12-4 and TRBJ1-3; 10 bases map to TRBD1. This CDR3 has 16 residues. CDR3 in DNA: TGTGCCATCAGTTTGGTGGGACAGGGGATTTCTGACACCATATATTTT. Its translation: CAISLVGQGISDTIYF.

The chain combines TRBV14 with TRBJ2-1, with D tentatively TRBD2 (6 bases). The CDR3 totals 15 residues. Deletions cut 0 bases from V and 4 bases from J, with 10 bases between. Germline CDR1 is SGHDN and CDR2 is FVKESK. For the CDR3, the DNA is TGTGCCAGCAGCCAAGATCCAGGGAGGTACAATGAGCAGTTCTTC. It yields the protein CASSQDPGRYNEQFF. Based on the CDR3 plus reference TRBV14 and TRBJ2-1, the full variable domain is EAGVTQFPSHSVIEKGQTVTLRCDPISGHDNLYWYRRVMGKEIKFLLHFVKESKQDESGMPNNRFLAERTGGTYSTLKVQPAELEDSGVYFCASSQDPGRYNEQFFGPGTRLTVL.

This clonotype was found many times. The chain has TRBV12-3 or TRBV12-4 and TRBJ1-2; TRBD1 is a possible D gene (6 bases). This CDR3 is 12 amino acids long. Trimming removed 6 bases at V and 6 bases at J, with 11 bases between. The DNA of the CDR3 is TGTGCCAGCAGCCACTACAGGGATGGCTACACCTTC. Residues: CASSHYRDGYTF.

This clonotype has ten or more counts. This rearrangement joins TRBV5-6 to TRBJ2-7; TRBD2 matches at 8 bases. V lost 3 bases and J lost 5; bases outside the gene matches: 7. Germline values: CDR1 SGHDT, CDR2 YYEEEE. The CDR3 consists of 14 residues. The CDR3: CASSSGGRRDEQYV. CDR3 DNA sequence: TGTGCCAGCAGCTCGGGGGGGAGGCGCGACGAGCAGTACGTC.

This clonotype has only a few counts. V gene TRBV4-3 combines with J gene TRBJ2-7, with a tentative D call TRBD2 (6 bases). Trimming shortened V by 4 bases and J by 3 bases, and 16 bases separated the two germline ends. The germline gives CDR1 LGHNA, CDR2 YSLEER. The CDR3 runs 15 residues. Here the CDR3 DNA reads TGCGCCAGCAGCCCCGACCCGAGGGACTTCTACGAGCAGTACTTC. Translation: CASSPDPRDFYEQYF.

The table lists this clonotype with a few counts. This chain uses TRBV4-2 with TRBJ2-5; 8 bases fit TRBD1. This CDR3 is 16 amino acids long. CDR1 LGHNA and CDR2 YNFKEQ come from the germline V gene. V gave up 3 bases and J gave up 5 bases; unmatched junction bases: 11. The CDR3 spells CASSQRRQGRSETQYF. The CDR3 DNA sequence: TGTGCCAGCAGCCAGCGAAGACAGGGGAGGTCGGAGACCCAGTACTTC.

In its sample, this clonotype was seen a few times. V is TRBV20-1 and J is TRBJ2-3, with 13 bases fitting TRBD2. In germline, CDR1 is DFQATT, CDR2 SNEGSKA (reference sequence). The CDR3 runs to 16 residues. With V trimmed by 2 bases and J by 4 bases, 6 bases remained unmatched. The chain's CDR3 is CSARSLLAGGSDTQYF. CDR3 DNA: TGCAGTGCTAGATCCTTACTAGCGGGAGGGTCAGATACGCAGTATTTT.

The chain is built from TRBV15 and TRBJ2-3; D remains unclear. Germline lookup yields CDR1 LNHNV and CDR2 YYDKDF (reference sequence). V gave up 4 bases and J gave up 4 bases, with 6 bases separating them. This CDR3 contains 12 residues. CDR3 amino acids: CATSKYPDTQYF. DNA for the CDR3: TGTGCCACCAGCAAATATCCAGATACGCAGTATTTT.

A remark on this clonotype: Likely a read error: the CDR3 ends without its conserved phenylalanine or tryptophan. The rearrangement links TRBV12-3 or TRBV12-4 to TRBJ2-5; no clear D gene. The CDR3 contains 11 residues. V shed 5 bases and J shed 3 bases, with 4 bases lying between them. CDR3 sequence reads: CASSPKETQYL. The CDR3 DNA reads TGTGCCAGCAGTCCAAAAGAGACCCAGTACCTC.

The chain employs TRBV25-1 and TRBJ1-3; TRBD1 aligns across 7 bases. CDR1 is MGHDK and CDR2 is SYGVNS in the germline V gene. The CDR3 spans 15 residues. J gave up 2 bases and V 3 bases, and 4 bases lay outside the gene matches. The CDR3 DNA follows: TGTGCCAGCAGTGACCCGACAGGGACTGGAAACACCATATATTTT. Amino acids: CASSDPTGTGNTIYF. Filled out from reference TRBV25-1 and TRBJ1-3, the complete variable domain reads EADIYQTPRYLVIGTGKKITLECSQTMGHDKMYWYQQDPGMELHLIHYSYGVNSTEKGDLSSESTVSRIRTEHFPLTLESARPSHTSQYLCASSDPTGTGNTIYFGEGSWLTVV.

This clonotype came up many times. The chain has TRBV5-1 and TRBJ1-1; D is unclear. V was trimmed by 4 bases and J by 4 bases, leaving 17 bases between them. The CDR3 has 15 residues. CDR1 is SGHRS and CDR2 is YFSETQ in the germline V gene. The CDR3 spells CASSPWGGVSTEAFF. The CDR3 DNA reads as TGCGCCAGCAGCCCTTGGGGTGGTGTCTCCACTGAAGCTTTCTTT.

This clonotype has at least ten counts. V gene TRBV28 combines with J gene TRBJ1-2; possible D gene TRBD1, 6 bases. The CDR3 is 14 residues long. Between the trimmed V and J ends, which lost 5 bases and 2 bases, there was a span of 12 bases. Germline V CDR1 and CDR2: MDHEN, SYDVKM. CDR3 in amino acids: CASSPRTANYGYTF. The CDR3 DNA reads TGTGCCAGCAGTCCTCGGACAGCGAACTATGGCTACACCTTC.

This clonotype showed up many times. V usage is TRBV10-3 and J usage is TRBJ2-2; 7 nucleotides agree with TRBD1. This CDR3 spans 16 amino acids. From germline, CDR1 is ENHRY and CDR2 SYGVKD. After removal of 8 bases from V and 0 bases from J, the junction contained 9 bases not matched to a gene. CDR3 coding DNA: TGTGCCATCTTTCGACCGGGACAGACGAACACCGGGGAGCTGTTTTTT. Translating gives CAIFRPGQTNTGELFF.

CDR3 coding DNA: TGCGCCAGCAGCCATGGACAGGTATACGAGCAGTACTTC. Protein: CASSHGQVYEQYF. The rearrangement links TRBV4-1 to TRBJ2-7; 7 bases map to TRBD1. The trim removed 3 bases at V and 4 bases at J, leaving 3 bases unmatched. The CDR3 has 13 amino acids. Germline V gives CDR1 MGHRA, CDR2 YSYEKL.

The chain carries TRBV14 and TRBJ2-5, with D maybe TRBD1 (5 bases). V lost 4 bases, J lost 2 bases, and 14 bases lay in between. The CDR3 is 15 amino acids. In germline, CDR1 is SGHDN, CDR2 FVKESK. DNA for the CDR3: TGTGCCAGCAGCCCATACAGCGACAGACAAGAGACCCAGTACTTC. It is translated as CASSPYSDRQETQYF.

This clonotype was seen repeatedly, ten times or more. V gene TRBV20-1 combines with J gene TRBJ2-1; D remains ambiguous. Per germline, CDR1 DFQATT and CDR2 SNEGSKA (reference sequence). CDR3 length equals 13 residues. The V end was cut by 4 bases, the J end by 4 bases, with 11 bases between. CDR3 residues: CSATRVEYNEQFF. Written as DNA, the CDR3 is TGCAGTGCTACCCGGGTGGAGTACAATGAGCAGTTCTTC.

The chain recombines TRBV28 with TRBJ2-7; 9 nucleotides agree with TRBD2. V lost 3 bases to trimming and J lost 4 bases; unmatched junction nucleotides: 7. This CDR3 comprises 15 residues. The germline V gene has CDR1 MDHEN and CDR2 SYDVKM. CDR3 residues: CASSFSLAGSYEQYF. CDR3 DNA: TGTGCCAGCAGTTTTAGCCTAGCGGGATCGTACGAGCAGTACTTC.

This clonotype occurred a few times. The genes are TRBV5-1 and TRBJ2-1, with TRBD2 matching over 8 bases. Germline values: CDR1 SGHRS, CDR2 YFSETQ. CDR3 size: 17 residues. J lost 4 bases, V lost 4 bases, and 13 bases had no gene match. The CDR3 sequence: CASSIGLAEWRYNEQFF. Written as DNA, the CDR3 is TGCGCCAGCAGCATCGGACTAGCAGAATGGAGGTACAATGAGCAGTTCTTC.

J is TRBJ2-1 and V is TRBV7-3, with D maybe TRBD2 (5 bases). There are 18 residues in the CDR3. CDR1 SGHTA and CDR2 FQGTGA come from the germline V gene. Trimming left V 1 base short and J 0 bases short, with 16 bases between. CDR3 sequence: CASSLISMAGDSYNEQFF. CDR3 in DNA: TGTGCCAGCAGCTTAATAAGTATGGCGGGCGACTCCTACAATGAGCAGTTCTTC. Supplemented by reference TRBV7-3 and TRBJ2-1, the full variable domain reads GAGVSQTPSNKVTEKGKYVELRCDPISGHTALYWYRQSLGQGPEFLIYFQGTGAADDSGLPNDRFFAVRPEGSVSTLKIQRTERGDSAVYLCASSLISMAGDSYNEQFFGPGTRLTVL.